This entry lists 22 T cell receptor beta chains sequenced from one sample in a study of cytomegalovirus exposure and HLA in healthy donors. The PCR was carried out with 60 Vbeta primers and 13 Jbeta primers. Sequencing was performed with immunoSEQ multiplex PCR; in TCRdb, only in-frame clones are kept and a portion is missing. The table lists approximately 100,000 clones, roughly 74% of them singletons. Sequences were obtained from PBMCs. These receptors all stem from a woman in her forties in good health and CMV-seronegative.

In nucleotides, the CDR3 is TGTGCCAGCAGTGAATCTGAACAGGACCCCTTTAGGCCCCAGCATTTT. Protein sequence: CASSESEQDPFRPQHF. The chain joins TRBV6-1 to TRBJ1-5, with TRBD1 as a possible D gene (5 bases). The ends were cut back, 2 bases at V and 9 bases at J, with 20 bases in the middle. This CDR3 comprises 16 residues. The germline V gene has CDR1 MNHNS and CDR2 SASEGT.

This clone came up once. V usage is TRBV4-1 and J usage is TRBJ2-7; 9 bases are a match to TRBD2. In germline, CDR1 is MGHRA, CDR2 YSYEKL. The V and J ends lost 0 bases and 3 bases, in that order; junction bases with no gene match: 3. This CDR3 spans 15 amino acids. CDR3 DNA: TGCGCCAGCAGCCAAGACGAGCGGGAGGACTACGAGCAGTACTTC. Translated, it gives CASSQDEREDYEQYF.

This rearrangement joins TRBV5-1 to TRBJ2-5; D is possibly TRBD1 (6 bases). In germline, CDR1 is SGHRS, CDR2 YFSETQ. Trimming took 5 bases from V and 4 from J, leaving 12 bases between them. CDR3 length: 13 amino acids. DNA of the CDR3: TGCGCCAGCAGGTCAGGGGAACTAGAGACCCAGTACTTC. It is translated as CASRSGELETQYF.

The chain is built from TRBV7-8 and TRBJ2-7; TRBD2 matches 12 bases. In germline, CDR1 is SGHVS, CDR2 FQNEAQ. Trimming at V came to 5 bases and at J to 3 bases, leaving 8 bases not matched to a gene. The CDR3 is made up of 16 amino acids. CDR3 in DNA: TGTGCCAGCAGCCCGGCCGCGACTAGCGGGAGCTACGAGCAGTACTTC. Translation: CASSPAATSGSYEQYF.

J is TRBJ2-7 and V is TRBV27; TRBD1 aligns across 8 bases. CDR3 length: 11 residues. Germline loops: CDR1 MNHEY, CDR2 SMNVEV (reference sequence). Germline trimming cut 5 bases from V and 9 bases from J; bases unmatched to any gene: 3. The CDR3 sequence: CASSITGGQYF. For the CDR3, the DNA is TGTGCCAGCAGTATAACAGGGGGGCAGTACTTC.

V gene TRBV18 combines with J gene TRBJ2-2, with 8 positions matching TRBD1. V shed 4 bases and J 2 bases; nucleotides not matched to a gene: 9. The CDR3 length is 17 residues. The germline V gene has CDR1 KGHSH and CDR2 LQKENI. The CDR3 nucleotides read TGTGCCAGCTCACAAGGAAGAGGACAGGGAAACACCGGGGAGCTGTTTTTT. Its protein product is CASSQGRGQGNTGELFF.

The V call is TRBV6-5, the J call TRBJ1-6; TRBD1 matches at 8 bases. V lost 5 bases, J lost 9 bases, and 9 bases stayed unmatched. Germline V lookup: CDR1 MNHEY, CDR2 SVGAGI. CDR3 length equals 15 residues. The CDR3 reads CASSTPQGAGSPLHF. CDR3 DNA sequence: TGTGCCAGCAGTACCCCGCAGGGGGCGGGTTCACCCCTCCACTTT.

The CDR3 is CASSPDSGLYNEQFF. The CDR3 DNA is TGCGCCAGCAGCCCGGATAGCGGATTATACAATGAGCAGTTCTTC. V usage is TRBV5-1 and J usage is TRBJ2-1; TRBD2 might be the D (6 bases). The CDR3 sequence is 15 residues long. V lost 4 bases and J 4 bases, leaving 15 bases between the germline ends. Looked up from germline, CDR1 is SGHRS and CDR2 is YFSETQ.

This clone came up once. CDR3 sequence (DNA): TGTGCCAGCAGGAGGGACAGCGTCTACGAGCAGTACTTC. Its protein is CASRRDSVYEQYF. This rearrangement joins TRBV28 to TRBJ2-7; 7 positions match TRBD1. CDR3 length equals 13 residues. CDR1 and CDR2 from the germline V gene are MDHEN and SYDVKM. V shed 6 bases and J 3 bases; nucleotides not matched to a gene: 5.

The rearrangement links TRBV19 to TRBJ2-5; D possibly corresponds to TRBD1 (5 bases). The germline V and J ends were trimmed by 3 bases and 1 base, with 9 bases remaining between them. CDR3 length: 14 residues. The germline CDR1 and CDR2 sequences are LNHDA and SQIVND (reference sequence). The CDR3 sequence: CASSIAGLQETQYF. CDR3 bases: TGTGCCAGTAGTATTGCAGGGCTCCAAGAGACCCAGTACTTC.

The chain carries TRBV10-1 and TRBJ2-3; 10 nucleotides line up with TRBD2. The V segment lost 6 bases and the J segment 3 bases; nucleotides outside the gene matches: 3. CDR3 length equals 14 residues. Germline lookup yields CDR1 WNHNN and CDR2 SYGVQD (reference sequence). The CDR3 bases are TGCGCCAGCAGGGCTAGCGGGAGTACAGATACGCAGTATTTT. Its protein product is CASRASGSTDTQYF.

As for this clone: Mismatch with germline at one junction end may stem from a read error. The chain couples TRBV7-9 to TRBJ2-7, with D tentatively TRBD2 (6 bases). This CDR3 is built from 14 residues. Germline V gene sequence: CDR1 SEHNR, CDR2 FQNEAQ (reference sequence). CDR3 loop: CSSSASGGSYEQYF. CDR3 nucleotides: TGTTCCAGCAGCGCCTCCGGGGGCTCCTACGAGCAGTACTTC.

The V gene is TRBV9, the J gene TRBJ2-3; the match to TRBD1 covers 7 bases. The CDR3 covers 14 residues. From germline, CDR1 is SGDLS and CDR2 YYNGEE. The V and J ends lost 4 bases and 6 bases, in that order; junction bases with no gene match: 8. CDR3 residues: CASSIDDRVDTQYF. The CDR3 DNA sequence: TGTGCCAGCAGCATAGACGACAGGGTGGATACGCAGTATTTT.

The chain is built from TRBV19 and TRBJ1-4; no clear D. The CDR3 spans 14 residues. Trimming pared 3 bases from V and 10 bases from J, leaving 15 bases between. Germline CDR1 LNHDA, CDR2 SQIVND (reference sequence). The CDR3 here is CASSIGVGSGKLFF. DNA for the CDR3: TGTGCCAGTAGTATCGGGGTAGGATCCGGAAAACTGTTTTTT.

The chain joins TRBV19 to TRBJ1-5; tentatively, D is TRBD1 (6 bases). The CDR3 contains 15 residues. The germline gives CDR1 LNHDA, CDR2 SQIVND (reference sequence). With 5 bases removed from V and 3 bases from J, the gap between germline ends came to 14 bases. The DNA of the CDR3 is TGTGCCAGTAGTCCGCAGGGGACCGTCAATCAGCCCCAGCATTTT. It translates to CASSPQGTVNQPQHF.

CDR3 DNA sequence: TGTGCCAGCAGCTTATTGGGGGGATCTGAAGCTTTCTTT. As protein: CASSLLGGSEAFF. The chain employs TRBV7-8 and TRBJ1-1; tentative D call: TRBD1 (5 bases). CDR3 length equals 13 residues. The V and J ends lost 2 bases and 6 bases respectively, with 10 bases between them. Germline V gene data show CDR1 as SGHVS and CDR2 as FQNEAQ.

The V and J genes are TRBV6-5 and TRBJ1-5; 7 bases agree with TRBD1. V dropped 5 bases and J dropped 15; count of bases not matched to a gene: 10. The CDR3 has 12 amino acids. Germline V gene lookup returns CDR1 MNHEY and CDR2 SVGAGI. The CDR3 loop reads CASSGIQGSWHF. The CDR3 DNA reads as TGTGCCAGCAGTGGTATACAGGGGTCGTGGCATTTT.

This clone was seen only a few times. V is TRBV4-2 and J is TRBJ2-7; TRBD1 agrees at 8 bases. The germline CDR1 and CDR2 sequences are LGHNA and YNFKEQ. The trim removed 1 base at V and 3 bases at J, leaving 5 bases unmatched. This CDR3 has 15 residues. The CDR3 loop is CASSQVGQGDYEQYF. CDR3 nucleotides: TGTGCCAGCAGCCAAGTCGGACAGGGAGACTACGAGCAGTACTTC.

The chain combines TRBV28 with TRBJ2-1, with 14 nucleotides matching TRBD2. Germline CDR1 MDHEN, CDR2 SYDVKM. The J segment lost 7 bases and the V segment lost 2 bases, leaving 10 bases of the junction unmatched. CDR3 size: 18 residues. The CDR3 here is CASSLDDIGTSGSNEQFF. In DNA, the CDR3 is TGTGCCAGCAGTTTAGATGATATTGGGACTAGCGGGAGTAATGAGCAGTTCTTC. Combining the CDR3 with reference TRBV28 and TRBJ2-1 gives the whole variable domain DVKVTQSSRYLVKRTGEKVFLECVQDMDHENMFWYRQDPGLGLRLIYFSYDVKMKEKGDIPEGYSVSREKKERFSLILESASTNQTSMYLCASSLDDIGTSGSNEQFFGPGTRLTVL.

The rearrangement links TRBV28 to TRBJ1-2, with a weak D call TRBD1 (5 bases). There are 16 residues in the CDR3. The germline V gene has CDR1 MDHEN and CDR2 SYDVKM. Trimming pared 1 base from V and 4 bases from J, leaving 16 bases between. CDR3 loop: CASSLYQARAAYGYTF. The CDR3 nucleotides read TGTGCCAGCAGTTTATACCAAGCCAGGGCGGCCTATGGCTACACCTTC.

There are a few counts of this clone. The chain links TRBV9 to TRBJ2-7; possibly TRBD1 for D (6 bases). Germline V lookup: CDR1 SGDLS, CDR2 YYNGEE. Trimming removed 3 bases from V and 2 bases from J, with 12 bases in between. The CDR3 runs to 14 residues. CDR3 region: CASSATTGPYEQYF. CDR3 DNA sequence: TGTGCCAGCAGCGCCACGACAGGTCCCTACGAGCAGTACTTC.

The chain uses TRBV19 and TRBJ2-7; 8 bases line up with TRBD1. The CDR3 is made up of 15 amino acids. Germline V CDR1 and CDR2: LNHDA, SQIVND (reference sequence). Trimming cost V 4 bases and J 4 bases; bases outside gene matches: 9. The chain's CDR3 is CASSTWAGGTYEQYF. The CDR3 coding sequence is TGTGCCAGTAGTACCTGGGCAGGGGGCACGTACGAGCAGTACTTC.